This passage covers 31 T cell receptor beta chains from one sample sequenced in a study of blood T cell repertoires in COVID-19 (dated by TCRdb to the early 2020s). The library was built by means of the immunoSEQ multiplex PCR assay. Entries here come from immuneACCESS through TCRdb and include only in-frame sequences with V and J called. Some clones fail to appear in such tables; in the studies checked, an unresolved V gene covers under half of the shortfall, and the cause of the remainder is unknown. Recorded for this sample are 51,000 or so clones; about 80% of them occurred a single time. 6.9% of the sample is taken by the ten largest. The sequencing input was peripheral blood. These receptors were collected from a man aged 65 to 85 with active COVID-19.

The rearrangement links TRBV7-9 to TRBJ2-7, with 8 nucleotides matching TRBD1. The CDR3 has 14 amino acids. From germline, CDR1 is SEHNR and CDR2 FQNEAQ (reference sequence). The V and J ends lost 3 bases and 4 bases, in that order; junction bases with no gene match: 5. The CDR3 nucleotides read TGTGCCAGCAGCTTGCCGGGACAGGTATACGAGCAGTACTTC. Translation gives CASSLPGQVYEQYF. Full variable domain (rest looked up from reference TRBV7-9 and TRBJ2-7): DTGVSQNPRHKITKRGQNVTFRCDPISEHNRLYWYRQTLGQGPEFLTYFQNEAQLEKSRLLSDRFSAERPKGSFSTLEIQRTEQGDSAMYLCASSLPGQVYEQYFGPGTRLTVT.

Comments on this clone: The same CDR3 also results from other DNA sequences found in this sample. The chain uses TRBV18 and TRBJ2-2; 8 positions agree with TRBD1. Trimming took 3 bases from V and 4 from J; bases not matched to a gene: 7. There are 16 residues in the CDR3. Germline V gene data show CDR1 as KGHSH and CDR2 as LQKENI. Here the CDR3 reads CASSPTTGASTGELFF. CDR3 DNA sequence: TGTGCCAGCTCACCGACGACAGGGGCAAGCACCGGGGAGCTGTTTTTT.

This clone was counted a few times. V is TRBV19 and J is TRBJ1-6; D call uncertain. CDR1 is LNHDA and CDR2 is SQIVND in the germline V gene (reference sequence). CDR3 length: 15 amino acids. The V and J ends lost 7 bases and 0 bases respectively, with 10 bases between them. CDR3 loop: CASKDRSSYNSPLHF. CDR3 DNA: TGTGCCAGTAAAGACCGGAGCTCCTATAATTCACCCCTCCACTTT.

The chain joins TRBV4-3 to TRBJ1-5; possibly TRBD1 for D (5 bases). Germline CDR1 LGHNA, CDR2 YSLEER. The CDR3 totals 15 residues. V shed 0 bases and J shed 1 base, with 7 bases lying between them. CDR3 nucleotides: TGCGCCAGCAGCCAAGACAGGGCCAGCAATCAGCCCCAGCATTTT. Protein: CASSQDRASNQPQHF.

This chain links TRBV5-6 with TRBJ1-1; D unclear. Trimming left V 4 bases short and J 4 bases short, with 14 bases between. This CDR3 is built from 14 residues. CDR1 SGHDT and CDR2 YYEEEE come from the germline V gene. The CDR3 DNA follows: TGTGCCAGCAGCCCCGTCCGGGGATCCACTGAAGCTTTCTTT. Translation gives CASSPVRGSTEAFF.

The V and J genes are TRBV9 and TRBJ1-6, with D hard to call. This CDR3 is built from 13 residues. In germline, CDR1 is SGDLS, CDR2 YYNGEE. Trimming took off 0 bases at V and 8 bases at J, with 6 bases between the two ends. CDR3 nucleotides: TGTGCCAGCAGCGTAGTAACAGATTCACCCCTCCACTTT. Residues: CASSVVTDSPLHF. The full variable domain, completed using reference TRBV9 and TRBJ1-6, is DSGVTQTPKHLITATGQRVTLRCSPRSGDLSVYWYQQSLDQGLQFLIQYYNGEERAKGNILERFSAQQFPDLHSELNLSSLELGDSALYFCASSVVTDSPLHFGNGTRLTVT.

CDR3 in amino acids: CASSVSPGAASSGNTIYF. The CDR3 DNA follows: TGTGCCAGCAGCGTATCCCCGGGAGCAGCAAGCTCTGGAAACACCATATATTTT. The chain combines TRBV9 with TRBJ1-3; D not resolved. The V gene lost 1 base and the J gene lost 0 bases, with 17 bases spanning the gap. Per the germline V gene, CDR1 is SGDLS and CDR2 is YYNGEE. This CDR3 is built from 18 residues.

This clone has just a few counts. The gene calls are TRBV19 and TRBJ1-4; unclear D gene. This CDR3 region has 11 residues. V lost 3 bases and J lost 10, with 6 bases in between. The germline V gene encodes CDR1 LNHDA and CDR2 SQIVND (reference sequence). As DNA, the CDR3 is TGTGCCAGTAGTATCGCGGGAAAACTGTTTTTT. It yields the protein CASSIAGKLFF.

The chain is built from TRBV2 and TRBJ2-1, with 9 bases lining up with TRBD1. Per germline, CDR1 SNHLY and CDR2 FYNNEI. This CDR3 is 14 amino acids long. The trim removed 6 bases at V and 7 bases at J, leaving 7 bases unmatched. The CDR3 reads CASSTDRGGNEQFF. The CDR3 coding sequence is TGTGCCAGCAGCACGGACAGGGGAGGGAATGAGCAGTTCTTC.

This chain uses TRBV2 with TRBJ1-3; D is undetermined. The CDR3 contains 14 residues. Deletions cut 4 bases from V and 4 bases from J, with 11 bases between. The germline CDR1 and CDR2 sequences are SNHLY and FYNNEI. CDR3 region: CASSGVSVGNTIYF. The CDR3 DNA reads TGTGCCAGCAGTGGTGTCAGCGTGGGAAACACCATATATTTT.

V is TRBV25-1 and J is TRBJ2-1; D might be TRBD2 (5 bases). Per the germline V gene, CDR1 is MGHDK and CDR2 is SYGVNS. This CDR3 region has 13 residues. Trimming took 3 bases from V and 7 from J, leaving 10 bases between them. The CDR3 DNA reads TGTGCCAGCAGTGATTTTCGGAGGAATGAGCAGTTCTTC. Its translation is CASSDFRRNEQFF.

CDR3 DNA sequence: TGCGCCAGCATGGGGGCAGGGGGCGGCTACACCTTC. Residues: CASMGAGGGYTF. This chain joins TRBV10-1 and TRBJ1-2, with 8 bases aligning to TRBD1. V dropped 7 bases and J dropped 8; count of bases not matched to a gene: 6. CDR1 is WNHNN and CDR2 is SYGVQD in the germline V gene (reference sequence). The CDR3 consists of 12 residues.

This rearrangement joins TRBV19 to TRBJ2-1, with D possibly matching TRBD1 (5 bases). With 5 bases removed from V and 2 bases from J, the gap between germline ends came to 10 bases. Germline assignment: CDR1 LNHDA and CDR2 SQIVND (reference sequence). The CDR3 is made up of 14 amino acids. CDR3 in amino acids: CASSPGNTYNEQFF. The CDR3 DNA is TGTGCCAGTAGTCCAGGGAATACCTACAATGAGCAGTTCTTC.

The chain is built from TRBV12-3 or TRBV12-4 and TRBJ1-5; the D gene is possibly TRBD1 (6 bases). V was cut by 6 bases and J by 7 bases, with 10 bases left in between. The CDR3 totals 12 residues. The CDR3, as DNA: TGTGCCAGCAGGATGCAGGGGCAGCCCCAGCATTTT. This encodes CASRMQGQPQHF.

The chain uses TRBV6-2 or TRBV6-3 and TRBJ2-7, with 11 bases matching TRBD2. CDR1 MNHEY and CDR2 SVGEGT come from the germline V gene. The V gene end was trimmed by 5 bases and the J gene end by 5 bases; junction bases not matched to a gene: 8. The CDR3 length is 15 residues. The CDR3 nucleotides are TGTGCCAGCAGTCACGTAGCGGGGGGGCCGGACGAGCAGTACTTC. It codes for CASSHVAGGPDEQYF.

The chain carries TRBV4-2 and TRBJ1-4, with unresolved D. This CDR3 contains 16 residues. Germline V gene sequence: CDR1 LGHNA, CDR2 YNFKEQ. Trimming shortened V by 0 bases and J by 3 bases, and 11 bases separated the two germline ends. In DNA form, the CDR3 reads TGTGCCAGCAGCCAAGATCGTCGGGGAGCTAATGAAAAACTGTTTTTT. Amino acid sequence: CASSQDRRGANEKLFF.

This clone is judged medium-sized. The genes are TRBV7-6 and TRBJ2-1; tentatively, D is TRBD2 (6 bases). The CDR3 sequence is 17 residues long. Germline V CDR1 and CDR2: SGHVS, FNYEAQ. The germline V and J ends were trimmed by 1 base and 4 bases, with 17 bases remaining between them. The CDR3 region is CASSLVVGLRGYNEQFF. The DNA for the CDR3 is TGTGCCAGCAGCTTAGTGGTGGGACTCCGAGGTTACAATGAGCAGTTCTTC.

The rearrangement joins TRBV7-2 to TRBJ2-2; D is ambiguous. The CDR3 contains 14 residues. From germline, CDR1 is SGHTA and CDR2 FQGNSA. V was clipped by 1 base and J by 3 bases, with 6 bases between them. The CDR3 spells CASSLEQYTGELFF. DNA for the CDR3: TGTGCCAGCAGCTTAGAACAATACACCGGGGAGCTGTTTTTT. Based on the CDR3 plus reference TRBV7-2 and TRBJ2-2, the full variable domain is GAGVSQSPSNKVTEKGKDVELRCDPISGHTALYWYRQSLGQGLEFLIYFQGNSAPDKSGLPSDRFSAERTGGSVSTLTIQRTQQEDSAVYLCASSLEQYTGELFFGEGSRLTVL.

The chain has TRBV7-2 and TRBJ2-7, with a tentative D call TRBD2 (6 bases). The V gene lost 5 bases and the J gene lost 2 bases, with 16 bases spanning the gap. CDR1 is SGHTA, CDR2 FQGNSA, per germline. This CDR3 has 15 residues. The DNA for the CDR3 is TGTGCCAGCAGCCTCTGGGGCCCGGGAGCCTACGAGCAGTACTTC. It yields the protein CASSLWGPGAYEQYF. Full variable domain (missing parts from reference TRBV7-2 and TRBJ2-7): GAGVSQSPSNKVTEKGKDVELRCDPISGHTALYWYRQSLGQGLEFLIYFQGNSAPDKSGLPSDRFSAERTGGSVSTLTIQRTQQEDSAVYLCASSLWGPGAYEQYFGPGTRLTVT.

A few counts support this clone. The chain joins TRBV19 to TRBJ1-5; TRBD1 aligns across 8 bases. J gave up 3 bases and V 4 bases, and 5 bases lay outside the gene matches. This CDR3 is 15 amino acids long. Germline CDR1 reads LNHDA; CDR2 reads SQIVND (reference sequence). DNA of the CDR3: TGTGCCAGTAGTAAAGACAGGGGTCTCAATCAGCCCCAGCATTTT. Its protein product is CASSKDRGLNQPQHF.

This chain links TRBV10-3 with TRBJ2-7; D gene uncertain. The CDR3 covers 12 residues. Looked up from germline, CDR1 is ENHRY and CDR2 is SYGVKD. Between the trimmed V and J ends, which lost 6 bases and 3 bases, there was a span of 9 bases. The CDR3, as DNA: TGTGCCATCAGACTCGACAACTACGAGCAGTACTTC. Translation: CAIRLDNYEQYF.

This CDR3 reads CASSQETTNTGELFF. In DNA, the CDR3 is TGCGCCAGCAGCCAGGAGACCACGAACACCGGGGAGCTGTTTTTT. The chain couples TRBV4-1 to TRBJ2-2; D not certain. The V end was cut by 3 bases, the J end by 0 bases, with 8 bases between. Germline V lookup: CDR1 MGHRA, CDR2 YSYEKL. The CDR3 is 15 residues long.

V and J are TRBV3-1 (or the pseudogene TRBV3-2) and TRBJ2-7; maybe TRBD1 (6 bases). Trimming removed 0 bases at V and 4 bases at J, with 13 bases between. CDR3 size: 15 residues. Germline CDR1 reads LGHDT; CDR2 reads YNNKEL (reference sequence). The CDR3 protein is CASSQDIGTRYEQYF. The CDR3 DNA follows: TGTGCCAGCAGCCAAGATATTGGGACAAGATACGAGCAGTACTTC.

This chain joins TRBV7-3 and TRBJ2-3; tentative D call: TRBD2 (6 bases). The germline CDR1 and CDR2 sequences are SGHTA and FQGTGA. Trimming left V 5 bases short and J 2 bases short, with 23 bases between. There are 18 residues in the CDR3. The DNA of the CDR3 is TGTGCCAGCAGCCCCCACCGGCCGGGTCGGGGGTACACAGATACGCAGTATTTT. The encoded protein is CASSPHRPGRGYTDTQYF.

The V call is TRBV7-8, the J call TRBJ1-4; 8 nucleotides match TRBD1. The germline CDR1 and CDR2 sequences are SGHVS and FQNEAQ. Germline trimming cut 4 bases from V and 7 bases from J; bases unmatched to any gene: 5. The CDR3 contains 14 residues. Here the CDR3 reads CASSSTGGVEKLFF. CDR3 DNA sequence: TGTGCCAGCAGCTCCACAGGGGGTGTTGAAAAACTGTTTTTT.

This chain connects TRBV15 to TRBJ1-6; 10 nucleotides match TRBD1. V shed 3 bases and J 8 bases; nucleotides not matched to a gene: 4. The CDR3 consists of 15 residues. Germline CDR1 is LNHNV and CDR2 is YYDKDF (reference sequence). The CDR3 DNA sequence: TGTGCCACCAGCAGGAAAGGGACAGGGGATTCACCCCTCCACTTT. Translation gives CATSRKGTGDSPLHF.

The CDR3 nucleotides read TGTGCCACCGTCCGGGGGGCCGGGGAGACCCAGTACTTC. The encoded protein is CATVRGAGETQYF. This rearrangement joins TRBV10-3 to TRBJ2-5; maybe TRBD2 (7 bases). The ends were cut back, 10 bases at V and 5 bases at J, with 17 bases in the middle. Germline-derived CDR1 and CDR2 are ENHRY and SYGVKD. The CDR3 is 13 amino acids.

DNA of the CDR3: TGTGCCAGTAGTATAGATCATGCAGTCTCCTACGAGCAGTACTTC. This translates into CASSIDHAVSYEQYF. This chain links TRBV19 with TRBJ2-7; D not resolved. V was pared by 0 bases and J by 0 bases, with 9 bases between. This CDR3 region has 15 residues. Germline V CDR1 and CDR2: LNHDA, SQIVND (reference sequence). Full variable domain (rest looked up from reference TRBV19 and TRBJ2-7): DGGITQSPKYLFRKEGQNVTLSCEQNLNHDAMYWYRQDPGQGLRLIYYSQIVNDFQKGDIAEGYSVSREKKESFPLTVTSAQKNPTAFYLCASSIDHAVSYEQYFGPGTRLTVT.

This clone has just one count. V gene TRBV5-1 combines with J gene TRBJ1-1; unclear D gene. CDR1 is SGHRS, CDR2 YFSETQ, per germline. The CDR3 contains 13 residues. V dropped 6 bases and J dropped 5 bases, with 14 bases sitting between them. The CDR3 DNA is TGCGCCAGCACGACACCTGAGTGGACTGAAGCTTTCTTT. Its protein is CASTTPEWTEAFF.

This clone showed up just once. V is TRBV7-2 and J is TRBJ2-3, with TRBD1 matching 10 bases. Germline V gene sequence: CDR1 SGHTA, CDR2 FQGNSA. V shed 3 bases, J shed 1 base, and the junction held 13 bases outside the gene matches. The length of the CDR3 is 19 residues. The CDR3 DNA sequence: TGTGCCAGCAGCTTGACCGCACCTCCCGGGACAGGGGGCACAGATACGCAGTATTTT. This translates into CASSLTAPPGTGGTDTQYF.

The genes are TRBV9 and TRBJ2-3, with D possibly being TRBD2 (5 bases). The germline V gene has CDR1 SGDLS and CDR2 YYNGEE. CDR3 length: 15 amino acids. Trimming stripped 2 bases from V and 0 bases from J, with 10 bases between. The CDR3 loop is CASSVEGHSTDTQYF. The CDR3 nucleotides read TGTGCCAGCAGCGTCGAGGGTCATAGCACAGATACGCAGTATTTT.